This TCR beta chain came from a study of T cell responses to AZD1222 COVID-19 vaccine. Notes on the study in general: At study baseline, merely five or six AZD1222 recipients were seropositive. Spike was spanned by vaccine-associated CD4 TCRs, which were dominant at 160-218 and 743-854. Repertoire samples came only from after the peak T cell response. White British donors predominated, females outnumbered males, and clonal diversity was possibly underestimated.

Comments on this clone: Its antigen is unidentified.

The CDR3 spans 13 residues. Germline CDR1 reads MNHEY; CDR2 reads SVGAGI. Trimming cost V 5 bases and J 9 bases; bases outside gene matches: 6. Method: immunoSEQ multiplex PCR; TCRdb's copy keeps in-frame clones and lacks some. The table records roughly 150,000 clones, 92% of them present only once. Material: peripheral blood, obtained on day 0 of AZD1222 vaccination. The receptor's source is an adult in good health. This sequence joins TRBV6-5 and TRBJ2-1, with 8 positions matching TRBD2. This chain's CDR3 is CASSPRGGIEQFF. CDR3 bases: TGTGCCAGCAGTCCACGGGGGGGGATTGAGCAGTTCTTC.